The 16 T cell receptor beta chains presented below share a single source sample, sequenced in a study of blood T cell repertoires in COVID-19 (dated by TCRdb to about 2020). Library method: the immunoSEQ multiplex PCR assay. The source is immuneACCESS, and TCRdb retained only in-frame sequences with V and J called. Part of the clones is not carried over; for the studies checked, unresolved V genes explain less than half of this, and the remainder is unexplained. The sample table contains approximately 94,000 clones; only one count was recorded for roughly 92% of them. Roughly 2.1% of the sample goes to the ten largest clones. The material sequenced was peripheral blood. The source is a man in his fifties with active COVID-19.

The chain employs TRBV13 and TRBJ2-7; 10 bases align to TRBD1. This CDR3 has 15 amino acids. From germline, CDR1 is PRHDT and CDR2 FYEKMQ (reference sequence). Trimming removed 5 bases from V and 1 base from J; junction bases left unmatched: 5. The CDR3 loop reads CASSLGGQGSYEQYF. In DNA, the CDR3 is TGTGCCAGCAGCCTCGGGGGACAGGGGTCCTACGAGCAGTACTTC.

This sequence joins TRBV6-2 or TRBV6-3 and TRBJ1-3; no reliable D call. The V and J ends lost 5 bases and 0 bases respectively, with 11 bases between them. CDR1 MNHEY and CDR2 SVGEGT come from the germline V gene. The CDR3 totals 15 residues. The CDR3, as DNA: TGTGCCAGCAGTGACCTCCAGGACTCTGGAAACACCATATATTTT. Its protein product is CASSDLQDSGNTIYF.

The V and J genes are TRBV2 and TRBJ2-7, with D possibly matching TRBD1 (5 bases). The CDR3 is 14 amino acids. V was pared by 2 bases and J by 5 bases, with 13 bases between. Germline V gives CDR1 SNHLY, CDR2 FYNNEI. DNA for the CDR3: TGTGCCAGCAGTGAAAGGCAGGGAATAGACGAGCAGTACTTC. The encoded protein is CASSERQGIDEQYF.

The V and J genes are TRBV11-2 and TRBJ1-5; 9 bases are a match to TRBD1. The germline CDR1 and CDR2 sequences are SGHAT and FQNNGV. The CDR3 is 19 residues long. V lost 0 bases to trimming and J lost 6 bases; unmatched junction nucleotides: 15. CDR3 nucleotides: TGTGCCAGCAGCTTAGAATCGGTGGGGGCCACAGGGGGCCCTCAGCCCCAGCATTTT. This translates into CASSLESVGATGGPQPQHF.

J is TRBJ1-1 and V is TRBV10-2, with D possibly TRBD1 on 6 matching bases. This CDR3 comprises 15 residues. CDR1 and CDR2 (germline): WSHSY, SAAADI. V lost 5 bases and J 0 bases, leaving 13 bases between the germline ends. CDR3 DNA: TGCGCCAGCAGTAGGACAGCCATGATGAACACTGAAGCTTTCTTT. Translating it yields CASSRTAMMNTEAFF.

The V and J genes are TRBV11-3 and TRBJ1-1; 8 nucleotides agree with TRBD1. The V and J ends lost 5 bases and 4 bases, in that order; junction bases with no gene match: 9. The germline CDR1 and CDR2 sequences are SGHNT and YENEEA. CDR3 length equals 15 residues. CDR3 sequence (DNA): TGTGCCAGCAGCCCCCGGACAGGGACCTTCACTGAAGCTTTCTTT. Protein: CASSPRTGTFTEAFF.

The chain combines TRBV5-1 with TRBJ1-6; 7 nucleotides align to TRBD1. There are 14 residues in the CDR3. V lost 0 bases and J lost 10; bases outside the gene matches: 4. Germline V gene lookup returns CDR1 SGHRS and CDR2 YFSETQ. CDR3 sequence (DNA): TGCGCCAGCAGCTTGGGTCAGGGGGGATCACCCCTCCACTTT. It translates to CASSLGQGGSPLHF.

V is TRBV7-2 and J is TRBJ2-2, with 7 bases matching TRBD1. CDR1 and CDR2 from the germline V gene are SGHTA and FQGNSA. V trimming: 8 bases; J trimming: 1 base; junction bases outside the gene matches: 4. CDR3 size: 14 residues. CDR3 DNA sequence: TGTGCCAGCCGCCGGGACAGGAACACCGGGGAGCTGTTTTTT. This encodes CASRRDRNTGELFF.

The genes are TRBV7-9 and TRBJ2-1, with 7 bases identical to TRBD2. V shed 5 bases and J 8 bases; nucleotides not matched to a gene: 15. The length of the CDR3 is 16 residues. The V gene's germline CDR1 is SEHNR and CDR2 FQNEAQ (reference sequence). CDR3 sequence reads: CASSPPGLGGWDEQFF. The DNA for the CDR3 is TGTGCCAGCAGCCCGCCCGGACTAGGAGGGTGGGATGAGCAGTTCTTC.

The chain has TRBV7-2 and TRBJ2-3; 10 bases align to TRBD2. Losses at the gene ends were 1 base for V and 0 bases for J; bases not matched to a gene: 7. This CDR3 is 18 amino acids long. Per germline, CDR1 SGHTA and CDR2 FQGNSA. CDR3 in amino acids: CASSLVSGGVPSTDTQYF. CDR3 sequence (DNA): TGTGCCAGCAGCTTAGTAAGCGGGGGGGTTCCTAGCACAGATACGCAGTATTTT.

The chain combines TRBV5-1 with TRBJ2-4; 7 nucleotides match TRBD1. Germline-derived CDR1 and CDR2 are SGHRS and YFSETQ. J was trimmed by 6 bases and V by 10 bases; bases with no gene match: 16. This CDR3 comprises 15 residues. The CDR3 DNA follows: TGCGCCTCCCGCCCCGGGACAGATAGGGGAAACATTCAGTACTTC. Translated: CASRPGTDRGNIQYF.

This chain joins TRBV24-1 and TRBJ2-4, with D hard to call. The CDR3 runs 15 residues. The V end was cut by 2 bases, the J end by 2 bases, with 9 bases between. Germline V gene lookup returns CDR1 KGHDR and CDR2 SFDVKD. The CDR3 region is CATSDSRIPKNIQYF. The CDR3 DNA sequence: TGTGCCACCAGTGATTCCAGGATTCCCAAAAACATTCAGTACTTC.

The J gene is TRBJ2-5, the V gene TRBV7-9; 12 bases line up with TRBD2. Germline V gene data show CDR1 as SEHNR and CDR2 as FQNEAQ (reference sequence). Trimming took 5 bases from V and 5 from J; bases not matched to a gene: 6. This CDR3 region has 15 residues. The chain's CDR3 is CASSRGTSGLETQYF. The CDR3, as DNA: TGTGCCAGCAGCCGCGGGACTAGCGGGCTGGAGACCCAGTACTTC.

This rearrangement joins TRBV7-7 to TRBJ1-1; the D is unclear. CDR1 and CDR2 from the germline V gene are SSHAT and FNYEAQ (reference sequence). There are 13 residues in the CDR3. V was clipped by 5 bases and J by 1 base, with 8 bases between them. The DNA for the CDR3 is TGTGCCAGCAGCCAGGAAGCGAACACTGAAGCTTTCTTT. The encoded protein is CASSQEANTEAFF.

The CDR3, as DNA: TGTGCCAGCAGGCCCACAGGGGGCACTGAAGCTTTCTTT. It codes for CASRPTGGTEAFF. The chain has TRBV7-2 and TRBJ1-1; TRBD1 agrees at 8 bases. The CDR3 is made up of 13 amino acids. J gave up 4 bases and V 6 bases, and 4 bases lay outside the gene matches. Germline assignment: CDR1 SGHTA and CDR2 FQGNSA.

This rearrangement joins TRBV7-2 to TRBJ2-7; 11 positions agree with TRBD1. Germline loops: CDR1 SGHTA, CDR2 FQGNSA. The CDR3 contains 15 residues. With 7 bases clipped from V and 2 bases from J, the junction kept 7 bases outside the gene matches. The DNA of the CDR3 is TGTGCCAGCACCCTGATGGGACAGGGGGCCTACGAGCAGTACTTC. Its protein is CASTLMGQGAYEQYF.